Listed below are T cell receptor beta chains from one sample, sequenced in a study of blood T cell repertoires in COVID-19. TCRdb's table, derived via immunoSEQ multiplex PCR, lists solely in-frame clones and lacks some. Among around 65,000 clones, approximately 86% were seen once, and the ten largest hold approximately 14%. The sequencing input was peripheral blood. These receptors were taken from a human donor in a cohort sampled during active COVID-19. Each CDR3 is given with its conserved first and last residue. D genes are given only for firm matches. Clone size is stated in some rows and not others, as once, few, many or a class when expanded.

j_call: TRBJ2-7; d_call: NA; v_call: TRBV12-3/TRBV12-4; clone_size: NA; cdr3_aa: CASSLQGKYEQYF; cdr3_nt: TGTGCCAGCAGTTTACAGGGGAAGTACGAGCAGTACTTC
j_call: TRBJ1-4; d_call: TRBD1; v_call: TRBV7-9; clone_size: NA; cdr3_aa: CASSFSDRDATNEKLFF; cdr3_nt: TGTGCCAGCAGCTTTTCGGACAGGGATGCAACTAATGAAAAACTGTTTTTT
j_call: TRBJ2-7; d_call: NA; v_call: TRBV6-5; clone_size: NA; cdr3_aa: CASSYSFGSSYEQYF; cdr3_nt: TGTGCCAGCAGTTACTCGTTCGGGAGCTCCTACGAGCAGTACTTC
j_call: TRBJ1-5; d_call: NA; v_call: TRBV12-3/TRBV12-4; clone_size: NA; cdr3_aa: CASGRSQPQHF; cdr3_nt: TGTGCCAGCGGTCGGTCGCAGCCCCAGCATTTT
j_call: TRBJ1-2; d_call: TRBD1; v_call: TRBV6-4; clone_size: NA; cdr3_aa: CASSDSRGQGGYTF; cdr3_nt: TGTGCCAGCAGTGACTCGCGGGGACAGGGAGGCTACACCTTC
j_call: TRBJ2-1; d_call: NA; v_call: TRBV28; clone_size: NA; cdr3_aa: CASKLGASYNEQFF; cdr3_nt: TGTGCCAGCAAGTTAGGGGCGAGCTACAATGAGCAGTTCTTC
j_call: TRBJ2-7; d_call: TRBD2; v_call: TRBV6-5; clone_size: NA; cdr3_aa: CASSYGTSGYEQYF; cdr3_nt: TGTGCCAGCAGTTACGGGACTAGCGGGTACGAGCAGTACTTC
j_call: TRBJ2-3; d_call: NA; v_call: TRBV5-1; clone_size: NA; cdr3_aa: CASRRVLSTDTQYF; cdr3_nt: TGCGCCAGCAGGAGGGTTCTAAGCACAGATACGCAGTATTTT
j_call: TRBJ2-6; d_call: NA; v_call: TRBV18; clone_size: once; cdr3_aa: CASSPRSQPSVLTF; cdr3_nt: TGTGCCAGCTCACCACGATCTCAGCCTAGTGTCCTGACTTTC
j_call: TRBJ2-7; d_call: TRBD1; v_call: TRBV5-4; clone_size: NA; cdr3_aa: CASSLRTGDNEQYF; cdr3_nt: TGTGCCAGCAGCTTGAGGACAGGGGACAACGAGCAGTACTTC
j_call: TRBJ2-3; d_call: TRBD2; v_call: TRBV7-9; clone_size: once; cdr3_aa: CASLHRTREQTDTQYF; cdr3_nt: TGTGCCAGCTTACATCGGACTAGGGAGCAGACAGATACGCAGTATTTT
j_call: TRBJ2-4; d_call: TRBD2; v_call: TRBV6-1; clone_size: once; cdr3_aa: CASSEASRGVGAKNIQYF; cdr3_nt: TGTGCCAGCAGTGAAGCGAGTCGGGGGGTGGGAGCCAAAAACATTCAGTACTTC
j_call: TRBJ2-1; d_call: TRBD2; v_call: TRBV7-9; clone_size: NA; cdr3_aa: CASSSVSGRAQEQFF; cdr3_nt: TGTGCCAGCAGCTCAGTTAGCGGGAGGGCCCAGGAGCAGTTCTTC
j_call: TRBJ2-3; d_call: TRBD1; v_call: TRBV7-9; clone_size: NA; cdr3_aa: CASSQGQGNTDTQYF; cdr3_nt: TGTGCCAGCAGCCAGGGACAGGGGAACACAGATACGCAGTATTTT
j_call: TRBJ2-1; d_call: TRBD2; v_call: TRBV5-1; clone_size: NA; cdr3_aa: CASSLAGRENNEQFF; cdr3_nt: TGCGCCAGCAGCTTGGCCGGGCGGGAGAACAATGAGCAGTTCTTC
j_call: TRBJ2-7; d_call: NA; v_call: TRBV5-1; clone_size: NA; cdr3_aa: CASSLDTYEQYF; cdr3_nt: TGCGCCAGCAGCTTGGATACCTACGAGCAGTACTTC
j_call: TRBJ1-1; d_call: NA; v_call: TRBV5-1; clone_size: NA; cdr3_aa: CASSLRQGGGTEAFF; cdr3_nt: TGCGCCAGCAGCTTGAGGCAGGGTGGCGGCACTGAAGCTTTCTTT
j_call: TRBJ1-2; d_call: NA; v_call: TRBV7-6; clone_size: NA; cdr3_aa: CASSLFDSPTGYTF; cdr3_nt: TGTGCCAGCAGCTTATTCGACAGCCCGACGGGCTACACCTTC
j_call: TRBJ2-7; d_call: TRBD2; v_call: TRBV7-2; clone_size: few; cdr3_aa: CASSAGEGAYEQYF; cdr3_nt: TGTGCCAGCAGCGCGGGGGAGGGAGCCTACGAGCAGTACTTC
j_call: TRBJ1-2; d_call: NA; v_call: TRBV19; clone_size: NA; cdr3_aa: CASSIGGAGYGYTF; cdr3_nt: TGTGCCAGTAGTATCGGAGGGGCGGGCTATGGCTACACCTTC
j_call: TRBJ1-1; d_call: TRBD1; v_call: TRBV5-4; clone_size: few; cdr3_aa: CASSVRTGANTEAFF; cdr3_nt: TGTGCCAGCAGCGTCAGGACAGGGGCGAACACTGAAGCTTTCTTT
j_call: TRBJ2-1; d_call: TRBD2; v_call: TRBV7-2; clone_size: NA; cdr3_aa: CASSPGLLAGPYNEQFF; cdr3_nt: TGTGCCAGCAGCCCGGGCCTACTAGCGGGGCCCTACAATGAGCAGTTCTTC
j_call: TRBJ1-1; d_call: TRBD1; v_call: TRBV28; clone_size: NA; cdr3_aa: CASSLNRGLFTEAFF; cdr3_nt: TGTGCCAGCAGCCTTAACAGGGGGCTCTTCACTGAAGCTTTCTTT
j_call: TRBJ2-7; d_call: TRBD1; v_call: TRBV6-5; clone_size: NA; cdr3_aa: CASRAGTANYEQYF; cdr3_nt: TGTGCCAGCAGGGCCGGGACAGCCAACTACGAGCAGTACTTC
j_call: TRBJ2-7; d_call: TRBD2; v_call: TRBV18; clone_size: NA; cdr3_aa: CASSPKAGGPYEQYF; cdr3_nt: TGTGCCAGCTCACCAAAAGCGGGAGGGCCCTACGAGCAGTACTTC
j_call: TRBJ2-7; d_call: TRBD2; v_call: TRBV7-6; clone_size: NA; cdr3_aa: CASSLAPLAGGLGGASYEQYF; cdr3_nt: TGTGCCAGCAGCTTAGCCCCCCTAGCGGGAGGGCTCGGTGGGGCCTCTTACGAGCAGTACTTC
j_call: TRBJ2-1; d_call: TRBD1; v_call: TRBV7-9; clone_size: NA; cdr3_aa: CASSLPRQGSEQFF; cdr3_nt: TGTGCCAGCAGCTTACCCCGACAGGGAAGTGAGCAGTTCTTC
j_call: TRBJ2-7; d_call: NA; v_call: TRBV28; clone_size: once; cdr3_aa: CASSPLGVYEQYF; cdr3_nt: TGTGCCAGCAGTCCTCTAGGGGTGTACGAGCAGTACTTC
j_call: TRBJ2-7; d_call: NA; v_call: TRBV7-3; clone_size: NA; cdr3_aa: CASSLIPAYEQYF; cdr3_nt: TGTGCCAGCAGCTTAATCCCCGCCTACGAGCAGTACTTC
j_call: TRBJ2-3; d_call: TRBD2; v_call: TRBV18; clone_size: NA; cdr3_aa: CASSPTSGISTDTQYF; cdr3_nt: TGTGCCAGCTCGCCGACTAGCGGGATAAGCACAGATACGCAGTATTTT
j_call: TRBJ1-6; d_call: NA; v_call: TRBV10-3; clone_size: NA; cdr3_aa: CAISSGLGNSPLHF; cdr3_nt: TGTGCCATCAGTTCAGGGCTGGGGAATTCACCCCTCCACTTT
j_call: TRBJ2-7; d_call: NA; v_call: TRBV12-3/TRBV12-4; clone_size: NA; cdr3_aa: CASSFREEQYF; cdr3_nt: TGTGCCAGCAGTTTCAGGGAAGAGCAGTACTTC
j_call: TRBJ1-5; d_call: NA; v_call: TRBV27; clone_size: NA; cdr3_aa: CASRPQGGVGNQPQHF; cdr3_nt: TGTGCCAGCAGGCCACAGGGAGGGGTTGGCAATCAGCCCCAGCATTTT
j_call: TRBJ1-2; d_call: TRBD1; v_call: TRBV6-1; clone_size: NA; cdr3_aa: CASSEGGTGKDGYTF; cdr3_nt: TGTGCCAGCAGTGAAGGGGGGACAGGGAAGGATGGCTACACCTTC
j_call: TRBJ2-1; d_call: TRBD2; v_call: TRBV19; clone_size: NA; cdr3_aa: CASSIRTSGPLNEQFF; cdr3_nt: TGTGCCAGTAGTATTCGGACTAGCGGGCCCCTCAATGAGCAGTTCTTC
j_call: TRBJ2-5; d_call: TRBD2; v_call: TRBV9; clone_size: once; cdr3_aa: CASSADYLGGAQYF; cdr3_nt: TGTGCCAGCAGCGCGGACTACCTCGGGGGGGCCCAGTACTTC
j_call: TRBJ2-7; d_call: TRBD2; v_call: TRBV7-9; clone_size: once; cdr3_aa: CASSPSSGKGYEQYF; cdr3_nt: TGTGCCAGCAGCCCTTCTAGCGGGAAGGGCTACGAGCAGTACTTC
j_call: TRBJ1-5; d_call: NA; v_call: TRBV12-5; clone_size: NA; cdr3_aa: CASGLDNDWNQNYYSNQPQHF; cdr3_nt: TGTGCTAGTGGTTTGGACAATGATTGGAACCAAAACTATTATAGCAATCAGCCCCAGCATTTT
j_call: TRBJ2-7; d_call: NA; v_call: TRBV2; clone_size: NA; cdr3_aa: CASSPRTVLGSEQYF; cdr3_nt: TGTGCCAGCAGTCCACGGACAGTCCTGGGGAGCGAGCAGTACTTC
j_call: TRBJ2-1; d_call: TRBD2; v_call: TRBV3-1/TRBV3-2; clone_size: few; cdr3_aa: CASSQLAGGNEQFF; cdr3_nt: TGTGCCAGCAGCCAACTAGCGGGTGGGAATGAGCAGTTCTTC
j_call: TRBJ2-1; d_call: TRBD2; v_call: TRBV18; clone_size: few; cdr3_aa: CASSPTGGGEQFF; cdr3_nt: TGTGCCAGCTCACCCACGGGAGGTGGTGAGCAGTTCTTC
j_call: TRBJ2-1; d_call: TRBD2; v_call: TRBV27; clone_size: NA; cdr3_aa: CASSPTLAGEQFF; cdr3_nt: TGTGCCAGCAGTCCTACTCTAGCGGGTGAGCAGTTCTTC
j_call: TRBJ1-1; d_call: TRBD1; v_call: TRBV7-3; clone_size: NA; cdr3_aa: CASSLRAGGAGTEAFF; cdr3_nt: TGTGCCAGCAGCTTAAGGGCAGGGGGCGCGGGTACTGAAGCTTTCTTT
j_call: TRBJ2-3; d_call: TRBD1; v_call: TRBV7-3; clone_size: NA; cdr3_aa: CASSLGQATDTQYF; cdr3_nt: TGTGCCAGCAGCCTGGGACAGGCAACAGATACGCAGTATTTT
j_call: TRBJ2-2; d_call: TRBD2; v_call: TRBV29-1; clone_size: NA; cdr3_aa: CSVEDPAGERGVGELFF; cdr3_nt: TGCAGCGTTGAAGATCCCGCGGGAGAACGTGGGGTCGGGGAGCTGTTTTTT
j_call: TRBJ1-5; d_call: NA; v_call: TRBV4-1; clone_size: NA; cdr3_aa: CASRRLWGGNQPQHF; cdr3_nt: TGCGCCAGCAGGCGACTCTGGGGCGGTAATCAGCCCCAGCATTTT
j_call: TRBJ2-7; d_call: NA; v_call: TRBV5-5; clone_size: NA; cdr3_aa: CASSWRGWYEQYF; cdr3_nt: TGTGCCAGCAGCTGGCGGGGTTGGTACGAGCAGTACTTC
j_call: TRBJ1-1; d_call: NA; v_call: TRBV28; clone_size: NA; cdr3_aa: CASSSLRQANTEAFF; cdr3_nt: TGTGCCAGCAGTTCCCTTCGACAAGCGAACACTGAAGCTTTCTTT
j_call: TRBJ2-2; d_call: NA; v_call: TRBV10-3; clone_size: NA; cdr3_aa: CAISETGSPGELFF; cdr3_nt: TGTGCCATCAGTGAGACAGGGTCCCCCGGGGAGCTGTTTTTT
j_call: TRBJ2-7; d_call: NA; v_call: TRBV27; clone_size: NA; cdr3_aa: CASSLQGTYEQYF; cdr3_nt: TGTGCCAGCAGTTTACAGGGCACATACGAGCAGTACTTC
j_call: TRBJ2-3; d_call: NA; v_call: TRBV7-9; clone_size: few; cdr3_aa: CASSLVITGQRDTQYF; cdr3_nt: TGTGCCAGCAGCTTAGTGATTACAGGGCAGAGAGATACGCAGTATTTT